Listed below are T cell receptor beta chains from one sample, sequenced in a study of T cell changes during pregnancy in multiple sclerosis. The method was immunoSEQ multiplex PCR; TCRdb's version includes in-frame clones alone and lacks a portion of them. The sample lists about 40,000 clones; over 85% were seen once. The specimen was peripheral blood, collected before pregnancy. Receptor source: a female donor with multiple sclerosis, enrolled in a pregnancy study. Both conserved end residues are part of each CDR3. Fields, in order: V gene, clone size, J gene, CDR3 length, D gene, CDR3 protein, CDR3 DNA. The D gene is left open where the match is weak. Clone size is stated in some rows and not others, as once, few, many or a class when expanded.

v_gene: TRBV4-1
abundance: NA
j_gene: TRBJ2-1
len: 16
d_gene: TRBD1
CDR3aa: CASSQSRTGGFNEQFF
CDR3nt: TGCGCCAGCAGCCAATCCCGGACAGGGGGCTTTAATGAGCAGTTCTTC

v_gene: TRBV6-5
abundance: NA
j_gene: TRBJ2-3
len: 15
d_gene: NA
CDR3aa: CASSYSPLGTDTQYF
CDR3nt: TGTGCCAGCAGTTACTCTCCCCTCGGCACAGATACGCAGTATTTT

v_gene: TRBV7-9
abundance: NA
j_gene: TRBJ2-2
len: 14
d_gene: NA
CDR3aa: CASSLVAVPGELFF
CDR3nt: TGTGCCAGCAGCTTAGTAGCGGTCCCCGGGGAGCTGTTTTTT

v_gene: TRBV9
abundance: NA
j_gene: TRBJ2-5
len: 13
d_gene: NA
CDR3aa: CASSVDGPGTQYF
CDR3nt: TGTGCCAGCAGCGTAGATGGTCCGGGGACCCAGTACTTC

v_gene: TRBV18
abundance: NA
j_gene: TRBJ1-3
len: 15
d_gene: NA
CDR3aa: CASSPLGKTGNTIYF
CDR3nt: TGTGCCAGCTCACCGCTCGGTAAAACTGGAAACACCATATATTTT

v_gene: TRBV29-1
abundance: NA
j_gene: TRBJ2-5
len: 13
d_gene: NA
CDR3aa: CSYLEGRQETQYF
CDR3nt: TGCAGCTACCTAGAGGGCCGCCAAGAGACCCAGTACTTC

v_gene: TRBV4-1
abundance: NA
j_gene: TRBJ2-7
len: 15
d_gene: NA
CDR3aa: CASSPQESGAYEQYF
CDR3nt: TGCGCCAGCAGCCCCCAAGAAAGCGGCGCCTACGAGCAGTACTTC

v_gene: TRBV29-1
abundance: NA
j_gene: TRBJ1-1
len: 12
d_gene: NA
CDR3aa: CRVIGVNTEAFF
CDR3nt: TGCAGAGTAATAGGAGTGAACACTGAAGCTTTCTTT

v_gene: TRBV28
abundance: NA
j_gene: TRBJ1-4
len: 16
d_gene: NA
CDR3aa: CASSYEAPSANEKLFF
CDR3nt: TGTGCCAGCTCTTACGAGGCCCCCTCGGCTAATGAAAAACTGTTTTTT

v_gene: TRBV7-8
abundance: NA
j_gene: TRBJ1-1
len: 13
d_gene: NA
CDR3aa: CASSAGVNTEAFF
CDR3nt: TGTGCCAGCAGCGCGGGGGTTAACACTGAAGCTTTCTTT

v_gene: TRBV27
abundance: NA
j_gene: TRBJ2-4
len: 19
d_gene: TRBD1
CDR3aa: CASSARRGQGRGAKNIQYF
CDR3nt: TGTGCCAGCAGTGCCCGCCGGGGACAGGGGCGGGGGGCCAAAAACATTCAGTACTTC

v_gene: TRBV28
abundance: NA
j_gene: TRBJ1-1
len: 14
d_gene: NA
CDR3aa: CASSSQFMNTEAFF
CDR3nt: TGTGCCAGCAGTTCACAGTTCATGAACACTGAAGCTTTCTTT

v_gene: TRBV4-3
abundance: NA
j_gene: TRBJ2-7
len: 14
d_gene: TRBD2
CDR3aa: CASSPVAGSYEQYF
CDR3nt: TGCGCCAGCAGTCCTGTAGCGGGCTCCTACGAGCAGTACTTC

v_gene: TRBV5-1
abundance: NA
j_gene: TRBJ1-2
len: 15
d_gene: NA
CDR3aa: CASSFAGASNYGYTF
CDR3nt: TGCGCCAGCAGCTTCGCGGGGGCGTCTAACTATGGCTACACCTTC

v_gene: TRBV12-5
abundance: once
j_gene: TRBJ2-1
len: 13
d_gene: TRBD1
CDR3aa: CASGPDRDNEQFF
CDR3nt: TGTGCTAGTGGTCCTGACAGGGACAATGAGCAGTTCTTC

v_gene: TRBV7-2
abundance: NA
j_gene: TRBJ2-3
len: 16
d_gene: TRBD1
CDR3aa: CASSLAWQGAADTQYF
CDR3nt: TGTGCCAGCAGCTTAGCGTGGCAGGGGGCCGCAGATACGCAGTATTTT

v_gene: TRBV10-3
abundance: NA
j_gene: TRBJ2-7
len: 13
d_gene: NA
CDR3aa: CAITAGSAYEQYF
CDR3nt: TGTGCCATCACCGCCGGGAGCGCCTACGAGCAGTACTTC

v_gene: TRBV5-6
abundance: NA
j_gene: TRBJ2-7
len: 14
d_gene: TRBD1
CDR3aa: CASSARTGGYEQYF
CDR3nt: TGTGCCAGCAGCGCTCGGACAGGGGGCTACGAGCAGTACTTC

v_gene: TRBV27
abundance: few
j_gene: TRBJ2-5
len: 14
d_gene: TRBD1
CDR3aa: CASSLPGQGRTQYF
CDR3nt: TGTGCCAGCAGTCTACCGGGACAGGGTCGAACCCAGTACTTC

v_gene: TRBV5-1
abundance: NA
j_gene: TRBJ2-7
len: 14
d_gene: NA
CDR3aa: CASSLAAEIYEQYF
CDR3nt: TGCGCCAGCAGCTTGGCGGCGGAGATCTACGAGCAGTACTTC

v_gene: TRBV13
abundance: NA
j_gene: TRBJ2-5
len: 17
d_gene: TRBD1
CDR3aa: CASSLDGLGRGLETQYF
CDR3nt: TGTGCCAGCAGCTTAGACGGTTTGGGCAGGGGGCTAGAGACCCAGTACTTC

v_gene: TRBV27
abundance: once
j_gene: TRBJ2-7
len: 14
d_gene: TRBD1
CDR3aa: CASSFRDSRYEQYF
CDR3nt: TGTGCCAGCAGTTTCCGGGACAGCCGCTACGAGCAGTACTTC

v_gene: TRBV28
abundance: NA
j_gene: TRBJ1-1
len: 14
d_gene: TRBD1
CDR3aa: CATLDRGRDTEAFF
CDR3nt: TGTGCCACCCTAGACAGGGGGCGTGACACTGAAGCTTTCTTT

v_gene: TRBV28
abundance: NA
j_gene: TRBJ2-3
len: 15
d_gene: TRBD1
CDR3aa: CASSLSGGLPDTQYF
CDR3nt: TGTGCCAGCAGTTTATCAGGGGGCCTCCCAGATACGCAGTATTTT

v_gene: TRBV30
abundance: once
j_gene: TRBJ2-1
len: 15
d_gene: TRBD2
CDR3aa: CAWRVMAGGPVEQFF
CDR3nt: TGTGCCTGGAGGGTAATGGCGGGAGGGCCCGTTGAGCAGTTCTTC

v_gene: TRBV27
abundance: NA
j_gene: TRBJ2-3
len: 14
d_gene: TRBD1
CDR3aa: CASSTGTEYDTQYF
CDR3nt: TGTGCCAGCAGTACCGGGACAGAGTACGATACGCAGTATTTT

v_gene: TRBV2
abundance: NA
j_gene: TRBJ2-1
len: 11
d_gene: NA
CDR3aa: CASSPYNEQFF
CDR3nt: TGTGCCAGCAGTCCTTACAATGAGCAGTTCTTC

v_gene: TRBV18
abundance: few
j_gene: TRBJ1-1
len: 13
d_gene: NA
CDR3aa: CASSPWSGTEAFF
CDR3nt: TGTGCCAGCTCACCGTGGTCGGGAACTGAAGCTTTCTTT

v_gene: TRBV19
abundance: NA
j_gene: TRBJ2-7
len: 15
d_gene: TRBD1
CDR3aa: CASSPGDRGLREQYF
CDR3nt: TGTGCCAGTAGCCCTGGGGACAGGGGGCTCCGCGAGCAGTACTTC

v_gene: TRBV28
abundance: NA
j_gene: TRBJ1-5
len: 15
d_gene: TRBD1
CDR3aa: CASSTPTGARQPQHF
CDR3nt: TGTGCCAGCAGTACGCCGACAGGGGCACGGCAGCCCCAGCATTTT

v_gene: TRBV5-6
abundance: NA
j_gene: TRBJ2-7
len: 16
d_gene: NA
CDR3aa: CASSFDAMGEEDEQYF
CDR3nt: TGTGCCAGCAGCTTTGATGCAATGGGAGAAGAGGACGAGCAGTACTTC

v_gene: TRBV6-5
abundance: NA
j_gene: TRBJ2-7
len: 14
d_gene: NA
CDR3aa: CVGIVGEGSYEQYF
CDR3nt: TGTGTGGGAATTGTAGGGGAAGGATCCTACGAGCAGTACTTC

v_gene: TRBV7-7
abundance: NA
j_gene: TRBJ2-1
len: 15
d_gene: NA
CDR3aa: CASSPLRSSYNEQFF
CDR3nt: TGTGCCAGCAGCCCCTTAAGGAGCTCCTACAATGAGCAGTTCTTC

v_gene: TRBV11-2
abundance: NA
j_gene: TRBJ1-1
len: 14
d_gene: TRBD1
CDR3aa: CASSLGRGYTEAFF
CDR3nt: TGTGCCAGCAGCTTAGGCAGGGGGTACACTGAAGCTTTCTTT

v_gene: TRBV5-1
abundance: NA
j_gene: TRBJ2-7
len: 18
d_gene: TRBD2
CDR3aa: CASSSSLAGSVGAYEQYF
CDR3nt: TGCGCCAGCAGCTCAAGTCTAGCGGGATCGGTCGGAGCCTACGAGCAGTACTTC

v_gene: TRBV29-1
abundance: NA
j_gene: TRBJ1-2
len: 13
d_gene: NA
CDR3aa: CSVSWRLDYGYTF
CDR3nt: TGCAGCGTTTCGTGGAGATTGGACTATGGCTACACCTTC

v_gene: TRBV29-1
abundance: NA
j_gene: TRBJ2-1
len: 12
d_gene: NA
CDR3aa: CSAETSSNEQFF
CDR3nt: TGCAGCGCCGAGACTAGTTCCAATGAGCAGTTCTTC

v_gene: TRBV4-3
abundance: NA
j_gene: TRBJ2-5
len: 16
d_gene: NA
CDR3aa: CASSQDHNHRGETQYF
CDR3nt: TGCGCCAGCAGCCAAGATCACAACCATCGGGGAGAGACCCAGTACTTC

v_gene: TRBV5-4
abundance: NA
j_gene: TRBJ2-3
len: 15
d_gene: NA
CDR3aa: CASSGRGGGGDTQYF
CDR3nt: TGTGCCAGCAGCGGGAGGGGCGGGGGCGGAGATACGCAGTATTTT

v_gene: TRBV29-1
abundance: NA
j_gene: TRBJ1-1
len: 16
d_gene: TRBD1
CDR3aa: CSAGQGLKIKNTEAFF
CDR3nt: TGCAGCGCCGGACAGGGACTCAAAATTAAAAACACTGAAGCTTTCTTT

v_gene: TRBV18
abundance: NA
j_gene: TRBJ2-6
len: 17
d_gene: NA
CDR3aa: CASSPNTGSTGANVLTF
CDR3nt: TGTGCCAGCTCGCCCAATACAGGGAGCACTGGGGCCAACGTCCTGACTTTC

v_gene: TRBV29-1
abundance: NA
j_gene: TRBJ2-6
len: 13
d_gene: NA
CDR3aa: CSVQGTRANVLTF
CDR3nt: TGCAGCGTCCAGGGCACACGGGCCAACGTCCTGACTTTC

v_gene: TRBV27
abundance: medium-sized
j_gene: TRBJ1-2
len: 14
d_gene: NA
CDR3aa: CASSLSPGFYGYTF
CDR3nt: TGTGCCAGCAGTTTATCTCCAGGTTTCTATGGCTACACCTTC

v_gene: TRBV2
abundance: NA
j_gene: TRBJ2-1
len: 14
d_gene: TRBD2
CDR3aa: CASFREGGYNEQFF
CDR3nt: TGTGCCAGCTTTCGGGAGGGAGGTTACAATGAGCAGTTCTTC

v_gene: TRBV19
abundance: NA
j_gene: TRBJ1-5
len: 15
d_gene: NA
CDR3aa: CASSIIGAANQPQHF
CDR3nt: TGTGCCAGTAGTATCATAGGGGCCGCGAATCAGCCCCAGCATTTT

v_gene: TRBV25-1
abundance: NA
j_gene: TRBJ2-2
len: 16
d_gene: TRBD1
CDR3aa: CASRGTGARGTGELFF
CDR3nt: TGTGCCAGCAGGGGTACAGGGGCGAGGGGCACCGGGGAGCTGTTTTTT

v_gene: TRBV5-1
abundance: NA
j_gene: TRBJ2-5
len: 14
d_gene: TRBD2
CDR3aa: CASSFGTTQETQYF
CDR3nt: TGCGCCAGCAGCTTTGGGACTACCCAAGAGACCCAGTACTTC

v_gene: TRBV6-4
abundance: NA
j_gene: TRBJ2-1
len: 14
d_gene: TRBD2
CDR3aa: CASSEASGAYYQFF
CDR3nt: TGTGCCAGCAGTGAGGCTAGCGGGGCTTACTACCAGTTCTTC

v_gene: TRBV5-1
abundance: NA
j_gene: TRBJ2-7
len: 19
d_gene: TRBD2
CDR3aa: CASSLPRTSGRVEAQEQYF
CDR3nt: TGCGCCAGCAGCTTGCCCCGGACTAGCGGGAGGGTTGAAGCCCAGGAGCAGTACTTC

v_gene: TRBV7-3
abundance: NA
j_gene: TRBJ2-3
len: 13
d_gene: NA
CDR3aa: CASSLPGTDTQYF
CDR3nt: TGTGCCAGCAGCTTACCTGGCACAGATACGCAGTATTTT

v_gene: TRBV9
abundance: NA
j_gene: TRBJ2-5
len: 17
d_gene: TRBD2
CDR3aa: CASSPPGLAGVKETQYF
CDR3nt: TGTGCCAGCAGCCCCCCGGGACTAGCGGGGGTTAAAGAGACCCAGTACTTC

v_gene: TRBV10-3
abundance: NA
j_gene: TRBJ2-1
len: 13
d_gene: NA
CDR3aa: CAISLQGGDEQFF
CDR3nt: TGTGCCATCAGTCTTCAAGGGGGGGATGAGCAGTTCTTC

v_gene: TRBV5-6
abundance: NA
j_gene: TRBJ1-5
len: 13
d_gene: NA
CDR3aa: CASSYRVFQPQHF
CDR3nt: TGTGCCAGCAGCTACAGGGTCTTTCAGCCCCAGCATTTT

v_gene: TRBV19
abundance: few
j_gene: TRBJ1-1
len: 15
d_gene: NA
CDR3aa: CASSISGVQNTEAFF
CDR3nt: TGTGCCAGTAGTATCAGCGGGGTCCAAAACACTGAAGCTTTCTTT

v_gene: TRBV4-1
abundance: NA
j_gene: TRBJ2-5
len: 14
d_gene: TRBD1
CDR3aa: CASSGGTGEETQYF
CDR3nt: TGCGCCAGCAGCGGGGGGACAGGGGAGGAGACCCAGTACTTC

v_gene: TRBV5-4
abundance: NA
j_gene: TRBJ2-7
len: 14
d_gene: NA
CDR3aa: CASSLGQRAYEQYF
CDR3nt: TGTGCCAGCAGCTTGGGACAGCGGGCCTACGAGCAGTACTTC

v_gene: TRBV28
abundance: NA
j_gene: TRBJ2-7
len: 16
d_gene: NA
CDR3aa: CASSSGDRRGTYEQYF
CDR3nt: TGTGCCAGCAGTTCCGGCGATCGCAGGGGCACCTACGAGCAGTACTTC